Listed here are 19 T cell receptor beta chains from one sample, sequenced in a study of T cell responses to AZD1222 COVID-19 vaccine. Generated by immunoSEQ multiplex PCR, the TCRdb table keeps only in-frame clones and is missing some. Of some 130,000 clones in the sample, approximately 84% are singletons; the top ten hold about a fifth. This specimen was peripheral blood, taken on day 0 of AZD1222 vaccination. The receptor set was obtained from an adult in good health.

The genes are TRBV7-9 and TRBJ2-1; no reliable D call. The germline V and J ends were trimmed by 2 bases and 1 base, with 6 bases remaining between them. The CDR3 spans 14 residues. In germline, CDR1 is SEHNR, CDR2 FQNEAQ (reference sequence). The CDR3 loop reads CASSLMGSYNEQFF. CDR3 nucleotides: TGTGCCAGCAGCTTAATGGGTTCCTACAATGAGCAGTTCTTC.

V usage is TRBV24-1 and J usage is TRBJ2-7; 8 bases map to TRBD2. This CDR3 is 17 amino acids long. Germline V lookup: CDR1 KGHDR, CDR2 SFDVKD. The V segment lost 5 bases and the J segment 2 bases; nucleotides outside the gene matches: 13. The CDR3 spells CATSAGGGSGDPYEQYF. DNA of the CDR3: TGTGCCACCAGTGCCGGTGGTGGTAGCGGGGACCCCTACGAGCAGTACTTC.

The chain employs TRBV2 and TRBJ2-1; D is undetermined. The CDR3 runs 13 residues. Germline V gives CDR1 SNHLY, CDR2 FYNNEI. Trimming removed 7 bases from V and 10 bases from J, with 17 bases in between. The CDR3 reads CASIDPIPIEQFF. CDR3 nucleotide sequence: TGTGCCAGCATTGATCCCATCCCCATCGAGCAGTTCTTC.

The chain carries TRBV4-2 and TRBJ1-2; no clear D gene. The germline CDR1 and CDR2 sequences are LGHNA and YNFKEQ. V gave up 0 bases and J gave up 0 bases, with 14 bases separating them. CDR3 size: 17 residues. DNA for the CDR3: TGTGCCAGCAGCCAAGATTCCGCCGACTTCTCTAACTATGGCTACACCTTC. Protein: CASSQDSADFSNYGYTF.

The V call is TRBV15, the J call TRBJ1-5, with D possibly TRBD1 on 5 matching bases. The V gene's germline CDR1 is LNHNV and CDR2 YYDKDF (reference sequence). This CDR3 spans 17 amino acids. V lost 1 base to trimming and J lost 0 bases, with 13 bases between them. The CDR3 nucleotides are TGTGCCACCAGCAGAGTGTTTTTGGGGGATAGCAATCAGCCCCAGCATTTT. Its translation is CATSRVFLGDSNQPQHF.

The rearrangement joins TRBV5-8 to TRBJ1-5; a weak D match, TRBD1 (6 bases). Germline-derived CDR1 and CDR2 are SGHTS and YDEGEE. The ends were cut back, 2 bases at V and 3 bases at J, with 9 bases in the middle. The CDR3 sequence is 14 residues long. The CDR3 DNA reads as TGTGCCAGCAGCTTTGACAGGTACAATCAGCCCCAGCATTTT. Its protein is CASSFDRYNQPQHF.

This rearrangement joins TRBV7-2 to TRBJ2-1; D not resolved. Germline CDR1 reads SGHTA; CDR2 reads FQGNSA. The CDR3 contains 15 residues. Trimming removed 1 base at V and 3 bases at J, with 10 bases between. The DNA for the CDR3 is TGTGCCAGCAGCTTAGGCCAACTCAACTACAATGAGCAGTTCTTC. The encoded protein is CASSLGQLNYNEQFF.

J is TRBJ2-1 and V is TRBV19; TRBD2 matches 7 bases. Germline CDR1 and CDR2: LNHDA and SQIVND (reference sequence). The ends lost 6 bases at V and 8 bases at J; junction bases unmatched: 10. This CDR3 comprises 14 residues. CDR3 amino acids: CASSLSGAGDEQFF. CDR3 sequence (DNA): TGTGCCAGTAGCCTCAGCGGGGCCGGGGATGAGCAGTTCTTC.

The rearrangement uses TRBV7-9 and TRBJ1-1; D gene uncertain. The CDR3 extends over 13 amino acids. Trimming took 1 base from V and 5 from J, leaving 8 bases between them. Per the germline V gene, CDR1 is SEHNR and CDR2 is FQNEAQ (reference sequence). DNA for the CDR3: TGTGCCAGCAGCTTAGTCCCGGGTACTGAAGCTTTCTTT. It specifies CASSLVPGTEAFF.

The V gene is TRBV5-6, the J gene TRBJ1-2; 7 bases line up with TRBD1. This CDR3 spans 15 amino acids. The germline CDR1 and CDR2 sequences are SGHDT and YYEEEE. Losses at the gene ends were 4 bases for V and 4 bases for J; bases not matched to a gene: 10. DNA of the CDR3: TGTGCCAGCAGCCCGTTCAGGGGGACCTCCTATGGCTACACCTTC. Amino acid sequence: CASSPFRGTSYGYTF.

V is TRBV10-2 and J is TRBJ2-2, with D hard to call. Germline V gene lookup returns CDR1 WSHSY and CDR2 SAAADI. The CDR3 spans 15 residues. Between the trimmed V and J ends, which lost 5 bases and 1 base, there was a span of 11 bases. CDR3 sequence: CASSHGYRNTGELFF. The CDR3 DNA reads as TGCGCCAGCAGTCACGGGTACAGGAACACCGGGGAGCTGTTTTTT.

The chain combines TRBV9 with TRBJ1-2; 7 bases are a match to TRBD1. The CDR3 is made up of 16 amino acids. Germline CDR1 and CDR2: SGDLS and YYNGEE. V dropped 3 bases and J dropped 5; count of bases not matched to a gene: 13. The DNA of the CDR3 is TGTGCCAGCAGCGCCCGAGACAGGGACTTAGAATATGGCTACACCTTC. Translated: CASSARDRDLEYGYTF.

The V and J genes are TRBV30 and TRBJ1-2; no firm D call. V was pared by 4 bases and J by 4 bases, with 13 bases between. Germline CDR1 is GTSNPN and CDR2 is SVGIG (reference sequence). The CDR3 runs 13 residues. This CDR3 reads CAWKLQASYGYTF. The CDR3 bases are TGTGCCTGGAAACTTCAGGCCTCCTATGGCTACACCTTC.

The CDR3 sequence is CASGTDTQYF. CDR3 nucleotide sequence: TGTGCCAGTGGAACAGATACGCAGTATTTT. The chain recombines TRBV21-1 with TRBJ2-3. TRBV21-1 is a listed pseudogene. The length of the CDR3 is 10 residues.

This clone was detected only once. The J gene is TRBJ2-7, the V gene TRBV30; 8 bases agree with TRBD1. The length of the CDR3 is 17 residues. The V gene end was trimmed by 0 bases and the J gene end by 2 bases; junction bases not matched to a gene: 12. Germline CDR1 and CDR2: GTSNPN and SVGIG (reference sequence). CDR3 DNA sequence: TGTGCCTGGAGTGTACGATTGGACAGGGAGATTACCTACGAGCAGTACTTC. Encoded protein: CAWSVRLDREITYEQYF.

DNA for the CDR3: TGTGCCAGCAGCCAAACAGGCTCTGGAAACACCATATATTTT. The encoded protein is CASSQTGSGNTIYF. This rearrangement joins TRBV3-1 (or the pseudogene TRBV3-2) to TRBJ1-3; the D gene is possibly TRBD1 (5 bases). The V gene lost 2 bases and the J gene lost 0 bases, with 5 bases spanning the gap. Germline CDR1 is LGHDT and CDR2 is YNNKEL (reference sequence). CDR3 length equals 14 residues.

The rearrangement links TRBV6-6 to TRBJ1-4; no reliable D call. The CDR3 contains 15 residues. Deletions cut 1 base from V and 2 bases from J, with 8 bases between. CDR1 MNHNY and CDR2 SVGAGI come from the germline V gene (reference sequence). Written as DNA, the CDR3 is TGTGCCAGCAGTTACTTCGGAGGGACTAATGAAAAACTGTTTTTT. This sequence encodes CASSYFGGTNEKLFF.

This clone was found once. V is TRBV2 and J is TRBJ2-2; 7 bases line up with TRBD1. The CDR3 extends over 15 amino acids. The V and J ends lost 6 bases and 1 base, in that order; junction bases with no gene match: 5. Per the germline V gene, CDR1 is SNHLY and CDR2 is FYNNEI. CDR3 protein: CASRADRRNTGELFF. The CDR3 coding sequence is TGTGCCAGCAGGGCGGACAGGAGGAACACCGGGGAGCTGTTTTTT. Full variable domain (remainder filled in from reference TRBV2 and TRBJ2-2): EPEVTQTPSHQVTQMGQEVILRCVPISNHLYFYWYRQILGQKVEFLVSFYNNEISEKSEIFDDQFSVERPDGSNFTLKIRSTKLEDSAMYFCASRADRRNTGELFFGEGSRLTVL.

This clone is categorized as medium-sized. The chain combines TRBV5-1 with TRBJ2-7, with TRBD1 as a possible D gene (6 bases). Germline assignment: CDR1 SGHRS and CDR2 YFSETQ. The CDR3 has 14 amino acids. V lost 0 bases and J 7 bases, leaving 14 bases between the germline ends. The CDR3 bases are TGCGCCAGCAGCTTGGATGCCCGGACAGTAGAGCAGTACTTC. This codes for CASSLDARTVEQYF.